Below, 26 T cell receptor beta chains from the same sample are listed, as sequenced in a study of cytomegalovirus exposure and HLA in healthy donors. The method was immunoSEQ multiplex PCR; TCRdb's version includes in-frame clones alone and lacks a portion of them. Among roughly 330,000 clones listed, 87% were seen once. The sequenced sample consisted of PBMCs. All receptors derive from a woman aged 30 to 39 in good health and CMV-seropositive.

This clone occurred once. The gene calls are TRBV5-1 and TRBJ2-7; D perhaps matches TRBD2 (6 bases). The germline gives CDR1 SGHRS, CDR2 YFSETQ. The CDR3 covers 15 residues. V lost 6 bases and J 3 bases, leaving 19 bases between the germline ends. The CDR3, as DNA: TGCGCCAGCAACGACCTCGGAGGGGTGGACTACGAGCAGTACTTC. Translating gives CASNDLGGVDYEQYF. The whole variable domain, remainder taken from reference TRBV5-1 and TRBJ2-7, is KAGVTQTPRYLIKTRGQQVTLSCSPISGHRSVSWYQQTPGQGLQFLFEYFSETQRNKGNFPGRFSGRQFSNSRSEMNVSTLELGDSALYLCASNDLGGVDYEQYFGPGTRLTVT.

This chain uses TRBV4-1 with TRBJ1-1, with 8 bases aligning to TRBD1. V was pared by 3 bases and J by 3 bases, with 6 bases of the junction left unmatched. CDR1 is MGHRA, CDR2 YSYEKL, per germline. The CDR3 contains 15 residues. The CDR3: CASSQEGQGDTEAFF. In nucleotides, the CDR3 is TGCGCCAGCAGCCAGGAAGGACAGGGCGACACTGAAGCTTTCTTT.

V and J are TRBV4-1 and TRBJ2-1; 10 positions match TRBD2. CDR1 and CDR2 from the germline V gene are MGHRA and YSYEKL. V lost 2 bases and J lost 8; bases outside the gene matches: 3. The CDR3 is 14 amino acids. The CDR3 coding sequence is TGCGCCAGCAGCCAAAGCGGGGGGGACTATGAGCAGTTCTTC. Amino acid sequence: CASSQSGGDYEQFF.

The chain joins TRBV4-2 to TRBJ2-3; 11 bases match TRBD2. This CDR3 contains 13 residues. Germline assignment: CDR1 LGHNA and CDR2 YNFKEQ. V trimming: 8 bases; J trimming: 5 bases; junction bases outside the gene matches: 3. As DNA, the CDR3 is TGTGCCAGCGGTACTAGCGGGGGAGATACGCAGTATTTT. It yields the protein CASGTSGGDTQYF.

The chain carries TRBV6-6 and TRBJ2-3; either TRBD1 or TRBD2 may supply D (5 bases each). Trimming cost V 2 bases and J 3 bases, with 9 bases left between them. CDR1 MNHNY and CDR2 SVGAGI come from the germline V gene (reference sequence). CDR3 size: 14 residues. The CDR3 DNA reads TGTGCCAGCAGTTACGGGGGAGTAACAGATACGCAGTATTTT. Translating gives CASSYGGVTDTQYF.

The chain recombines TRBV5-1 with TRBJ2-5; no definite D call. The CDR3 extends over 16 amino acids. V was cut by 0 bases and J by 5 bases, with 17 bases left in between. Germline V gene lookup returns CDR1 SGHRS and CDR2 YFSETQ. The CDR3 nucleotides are TGCGCCAGCAGCTTGGAAGTGGGCGCTGCTGGGGAGACCCAGTACTTC. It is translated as CASSLEVGAAGETQYF.

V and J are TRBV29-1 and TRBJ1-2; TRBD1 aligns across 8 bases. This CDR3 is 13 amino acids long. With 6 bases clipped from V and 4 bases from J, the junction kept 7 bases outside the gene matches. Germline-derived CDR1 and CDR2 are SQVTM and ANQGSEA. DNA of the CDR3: TGCAGCGTGCCCCCCGGGACAGGCTATGGCTACACCTTC. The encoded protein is CSVPPGTGYGYTF.

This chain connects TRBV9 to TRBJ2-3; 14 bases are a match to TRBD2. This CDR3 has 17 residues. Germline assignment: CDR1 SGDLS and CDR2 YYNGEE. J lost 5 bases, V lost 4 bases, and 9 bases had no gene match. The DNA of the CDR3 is TGTGCCAGCAGCTCCGGGACTAGCGGGAGATTGGGAGATACGCAGTATTTT. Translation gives CASSSGTSGRLGDTQYF.

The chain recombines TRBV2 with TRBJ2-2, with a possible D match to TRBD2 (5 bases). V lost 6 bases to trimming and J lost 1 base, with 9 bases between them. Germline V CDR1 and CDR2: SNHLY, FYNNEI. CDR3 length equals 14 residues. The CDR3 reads CASRGVRNTGELFF. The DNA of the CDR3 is TGTGCCAGCAGGGGAGTAAGGAACACCGGGGAGCTGTTTTTT.

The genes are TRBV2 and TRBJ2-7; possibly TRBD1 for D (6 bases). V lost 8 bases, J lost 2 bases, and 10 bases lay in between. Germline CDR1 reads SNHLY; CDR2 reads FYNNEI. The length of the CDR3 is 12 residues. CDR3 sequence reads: CASAGTTYEQYF. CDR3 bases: TGTGCCAGCGCCGGGACAACCTACGAGCAGTACTTC. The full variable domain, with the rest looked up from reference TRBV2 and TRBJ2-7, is EPEVTQTPSHQVTQMGQEVILRCVPISNHLYFYWYRQILGQKVEFLVSFYNNEISEKSEIFDDQFSVERPDGSNFTLKIRSTKLEDSAMYFCASAGTTYEQYFGPGTRLTVT.

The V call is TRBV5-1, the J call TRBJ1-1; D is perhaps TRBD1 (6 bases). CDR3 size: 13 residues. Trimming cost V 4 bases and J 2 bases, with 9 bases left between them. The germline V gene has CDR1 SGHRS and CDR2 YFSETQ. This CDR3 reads CASSRTANTEAFF. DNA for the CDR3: TGCGCCAGCAGCAGGACAGCAAACACTGAAGCTTTCTTT.

The CDR3 nucleotides read TGTGCCAGCAGTCTACGACAACAACGACTGTTTTTT. It encodes CASSLRQQRLFF. The chain joins TRBV2 to TRBJ1-4; D not certain. CDR3 length: 12 amino acids. Germline assignment: CDR1 SNHLY and CDR2 FYNNEI. Between the trimmed V and J ends, which lost 5 bases and 13 bases, there was a span of 14 bases.

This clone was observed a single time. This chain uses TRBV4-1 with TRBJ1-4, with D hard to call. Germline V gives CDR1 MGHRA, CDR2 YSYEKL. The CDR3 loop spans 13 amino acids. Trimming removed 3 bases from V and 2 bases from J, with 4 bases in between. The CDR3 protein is CASSQVTNEKLFF. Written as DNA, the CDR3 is TGCGCCAGCAGCCAGGTGACTAATGAAAAACTGTTTTTT.

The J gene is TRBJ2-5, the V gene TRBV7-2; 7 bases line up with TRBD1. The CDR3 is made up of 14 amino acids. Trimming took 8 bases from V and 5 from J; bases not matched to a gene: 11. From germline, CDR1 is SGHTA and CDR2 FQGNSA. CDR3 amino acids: CASGTVANIETQYF. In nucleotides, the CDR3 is TGTGCCAGCGGGACAGTAGCAAATATCGAGACCCAGTACTTC.

CDR3 coding DNA: TGTGCCAGCAGTAGGGGGTCCAGTAATGAAAAACTGTTTTTT. Protein sequence: CASSRGSSNEKLFF. The chain recombines TRBV6-5 with TRBJ1-4, with D possibly being TRBD1 (6 bases). Germline lookup yields CDR1 MNHEY and CDR2 SVGAGI. This CDR3 has 14 residues. V lost 5 bases and J 4 bases, leaving 11 bases between the germline ends.

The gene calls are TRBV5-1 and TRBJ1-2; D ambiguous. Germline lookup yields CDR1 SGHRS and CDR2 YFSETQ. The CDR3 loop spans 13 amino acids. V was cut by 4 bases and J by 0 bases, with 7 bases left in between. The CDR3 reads CASSTETNYGYTF. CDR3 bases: TGCGCCAGCAGCACGGAGACTAACTATGGCTACACCTTC.

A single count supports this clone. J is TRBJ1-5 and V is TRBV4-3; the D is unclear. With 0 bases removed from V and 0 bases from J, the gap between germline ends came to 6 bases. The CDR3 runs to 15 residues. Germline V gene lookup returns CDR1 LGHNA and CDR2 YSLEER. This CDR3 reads CASSQDGGSNQPQHF. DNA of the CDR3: TGCGCCAGCAGCCAAGATGGAGGTAGCAATCAGCCCCAGCATTTT.

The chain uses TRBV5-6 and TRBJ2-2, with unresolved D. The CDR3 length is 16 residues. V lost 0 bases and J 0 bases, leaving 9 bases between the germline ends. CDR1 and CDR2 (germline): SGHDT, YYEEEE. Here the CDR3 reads CASSLEGGSNTGELFF. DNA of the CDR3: TGTGCCAGCAGCTTGGAGGGCGGTTCGAACACCGGGGAGCTGTTTTTT.

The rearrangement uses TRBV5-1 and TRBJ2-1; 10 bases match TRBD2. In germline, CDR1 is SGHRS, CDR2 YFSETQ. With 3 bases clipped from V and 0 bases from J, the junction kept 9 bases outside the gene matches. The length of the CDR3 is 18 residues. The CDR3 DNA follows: TGCGCCAGCAGCTGGGGGCTAGCGGGGGCCGTCTCCTACAATGAGCAGTTCTTC. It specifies CASSWGLAGAVSYNEQFF.

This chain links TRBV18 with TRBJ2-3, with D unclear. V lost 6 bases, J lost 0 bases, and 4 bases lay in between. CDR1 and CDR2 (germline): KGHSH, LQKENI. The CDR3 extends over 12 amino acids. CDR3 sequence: CASSDSTDTQYF. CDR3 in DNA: TGTGCCAGCTCGGACAGCACAGATACGCAGTATTTT.

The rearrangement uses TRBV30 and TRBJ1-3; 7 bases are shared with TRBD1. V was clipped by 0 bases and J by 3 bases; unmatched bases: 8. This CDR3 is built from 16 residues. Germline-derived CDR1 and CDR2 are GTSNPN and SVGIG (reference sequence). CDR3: CAWSVRGQGGGNTIYF. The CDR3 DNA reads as TGTGCCTGGAGTGTACGGGGGCAGGGGGGTGGAAACACCATATATTTT.

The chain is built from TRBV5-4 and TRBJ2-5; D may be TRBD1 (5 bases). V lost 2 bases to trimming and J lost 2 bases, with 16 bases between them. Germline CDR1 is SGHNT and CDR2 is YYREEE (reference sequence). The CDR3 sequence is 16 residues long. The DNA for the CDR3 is TGTGCCAGCAGCTTTCCAGGGCAGAGGCATCAAGAGACCCAGTACTTC. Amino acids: CASSFPGQRHQETQYF.

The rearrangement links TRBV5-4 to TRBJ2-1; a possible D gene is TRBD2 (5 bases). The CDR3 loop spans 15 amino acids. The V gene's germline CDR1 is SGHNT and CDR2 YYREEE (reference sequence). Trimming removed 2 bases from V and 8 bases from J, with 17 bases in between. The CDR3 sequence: CASSFGVSVLDEQFF. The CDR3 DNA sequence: TGTGCCAGCAGCTTCGGTGTTAGCGTCCTCGATGAGCAGTTCTTC.

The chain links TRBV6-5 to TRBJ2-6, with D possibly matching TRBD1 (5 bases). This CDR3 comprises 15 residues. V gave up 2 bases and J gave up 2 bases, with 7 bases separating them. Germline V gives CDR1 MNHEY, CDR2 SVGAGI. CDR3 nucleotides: TGTGCCAGCAGTTACGGCAGGGCTGGGGCCAACGTCCTGACTTTC. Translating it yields CASSYGRAGANVLTF.

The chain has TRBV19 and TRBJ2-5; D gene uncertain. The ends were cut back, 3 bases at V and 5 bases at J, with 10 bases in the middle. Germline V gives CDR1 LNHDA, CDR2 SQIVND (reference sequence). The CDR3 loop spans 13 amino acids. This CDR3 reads CASSMGNGETQYF. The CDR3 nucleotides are TGTGCCAGTAGTATGGGCAACGGGGAGACCCAGTACTTC.

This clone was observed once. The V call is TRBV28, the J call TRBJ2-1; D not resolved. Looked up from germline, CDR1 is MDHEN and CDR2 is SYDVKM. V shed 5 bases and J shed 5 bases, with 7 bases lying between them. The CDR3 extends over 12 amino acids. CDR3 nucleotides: TGTGCCAGCAGTCGGAATAACAATGAGCAGTTCTTC. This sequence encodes CASSRNNNEQFF.